Sequencing of this TCR beta chain was carried out in a study of blood T cell repertoires in COVID-19. There are 15 residues in the CDR3. CDR1 is KGHSH, CDR2 LQKENI, per germline. V lost 2 bases and J 5 bases, leaving 13 bases between the germline ends. Study processing details: Nucleated cell number was recorded as an estimate derived from reference gene primer amplification. Measured with immunoSEQ multiplex PCR; TCRdb has only the in-frame clones, and not every one. Clone size and V and J calls were adopted from that table, with D and trimming inferred from the DNA. The table has 350,000 to 550,000 clones, nearly 90% seen once. Recruits, aged about 18 to 95 years, lived in approximately 26 US areas. Membership in each cohort depended on participant-reported clinical history.

What was sequenced was PBMCs or T cells enriched from blood (not recorded which). V is TRBV18 and J is TRBJ1-5; D unresolved. The clonotype comes from a woman between 18 and 30 years old with acute COVID-19. CDR3: CASSPLRARDQPQHF. As DNA, the CDR3 is TGTGCCAGCTCACCATTGCGGGCGCGGGATCAGCCCCAGCATTTT.